A selection of T cell receptor beta chains follows, all from one sample in a study of blood T cells in healthy people across ages. TCRdb ran MiXCR on the 5' RACE reads and lists one entry per CDR3 protein. The sample consists of around 1,900,000 distinct CDR3 sequences, approximately 40% of them appearing once. The source material was blood. All receptors come from a human donor in good health. Both conserved end residues are part of each CDR3. A D gene is named only where the DNA matches it firmly. The listing skips clone size in some rows; elsewhere it reads once, few, many or a size class.

CDR3 length: 15
clone size: -
D gene: -
V gene: TRBV27
J gene: TRBJ1-5
CDR3 protein: CASSLGGPRNQPQHF
CDR3 DNA: TGTGCCAGCAGTTTAGGAGGGCCCCGCAATCAGCCCCAGCATTTT

CDR3 length: 12
clone size: -
D gene: -
V gene: TRBV20-1
J gene: TRBJ2-7
CDR3 protein: CSATSQGNEQYF
CDR3 DNA: TGCAGTGCTACATCACAGGGTAACGAGCAGTACTTC

CDR3 length: 14
clone size: -
D gene: -
V gene: TRBV7-2
J gene: TRBJ1-5
CDR3 protein: CASRGGGINQPQHF
CDR3 DNA: TGTGCCAGCAGAGGGGGTGGGATCAATCAGCCCCAGCATTTT

CDR3 length: 15
clone size: once
D gene: TRBD1
V gene: TRBV12-3/TRBV12-4
J gene: TRBJ2-1
CDR3 protein: CASREAGTGGNEQFF
CDR3 DNA: TGTGCCAGCAGAGAAGCCGGGACAGGGGGAAATGAGCAGTTCTTC

CDR3 length: 14
clone size: -
D gene: -
V gene: TRBV20-1
J gene: TRBJ2-7
CDR3 protein: CSAKGQLLTYEQYF
CDR3 DNA: TGCAGTGCTAAGGGCCAGCTCCTGACCTACGAGCAGTACTTC

CDR3 length: 16
clone size: few
D gene: TRBD2
V gene: TRBV12-3/TRBV12-4
J gene: TRBJ2-1
CDR3 protein: CASSPPSSGATDEQFF
CDR3 DNA: TGTGCCAGCAGTCCCCCCTCTAGCGGGGCCACGGATGAGCAGTTCTTC

CDR3 length: 14
clone size: few
D gene: TRBD2
V gene: TRBV6-1
J gene: TRBJ2-1
CDR3 protein: CASSGGALDNEQFF
CDR3 DNA: TGTGCCAGTAGCGGGGGGGCCTTGGACAATGAGCAGTTCTTC

CDR3 length: 13
clone size: few
D gene: -
V gene: TRBV12-3/TRBV12-4
J gene: TRBJ2-7
CDR3 protein: CASSPSARYEQYF
CDR3 DNA: TGTGCCAGCAGTCCCTCGGCAAGGTACGAGCAGTACTTC

CDR3 length: 13
clone size: few
D gene: -
V gene: TRBV7-2
J gene: TRBJ2-1
CDR3 protein: CASSPDIYNEQFF
CDR3 DNA: TGTGCCAGCAGCCCGGACATTTACAATGAGCAGTTCTTC

CDR3 length: 13
clone size: -
D gene: -
V gene: TRBV6-1
J gene: TRBJ2-7
CDR3 protein: CASSENPWDEQYF
CDR3 DNA: TGTGCCAGCAGTGAAAATCCGTGGGACGAGCAGTACTTC

CDR3 length: 15
clone size: many
D gene: -
V gene: TRBV7-2
J gene: TRBJ2-5
CDR3 protein: CASSRTWGVQETQYF
CDR3 DNA: TGTGCCAGCAGCCGCACCTGGGGGGTCCAAGAGACCCAGTACTTC

CDR3 length: 13
clone size: few
D gene: TRBD2
V gene: TRBV20-1
J gene: TRBJ2-1
CDR3 protein: CSALAGAHNEQFF
CDR3 DNA: TGCAGTGCTCTAGCGGGGGCCCACAATGAGCAGTTCTTC

CDR3 length: 16
clone size: -
D gene: -
V gene: TRBV20-1
J gene: TRBJ1-5
CDR3 protein: CSAFGQHLSSNQPQHF
CDR3 DNA: TGCAGTGCATTTGGACAGCACCTTTCCTCCAATCAGCCTCAGCATTTT

CDR3 length: 11
clone size: -
D gene: -
V gene: TRBV24-1
J gene: TRBJ2-5
CDR3 protein: CATRWGETQYF
CDR3 DNA: TGTGCCACCCGATGGGGGGAGACCCAGTACTTC

CDR3 length: 14
clone size: -
D gene: TRBD2
V gene: TRBV20-1
J gene: TRBJ2-3
CDR3 protein: CSAKYGGSAVTQYF
CDR3 DNA: TGCAGTGCTAAGTACGGGGGGAGCGCAGTTACGCAGTATTTT

CDR3 length: 15
clone size: -
D gene: TRBD2
V gene: TRBV5-5
J gene: TRBJ2-1
CDR3 protein: CASSFGRGGRNEQFF
CDR3 DNA: TGTGCCAGTAGCTTTGGGCGGGGAGGGCGCAATGAGCAGTTCTTC

CDR3 length: 11
clone size: -
D gene: -
V gene: TRBV29-1
J gene: TRBJ1-1
CDR3 protein: CSVVLQTEAFF
CDR3 DNA: TGCAGCGTTGTACTACAGACTGAAGCTTTCTTT

CDR3 length: 18
clone size: -
D gene: TRBD1
V gene: TRBV29-1
J gene: TRBJ1-2
CDR3 protein: CSVVGLLGTDLGREGYTF
CDR3 DNA: TGCAGCGTTGTAGGACTACTGGGGACAGATCTTGGTCGCGAAGGCTACACCTTC

CDR3 length: 16
clone size: -
D gene: -
V gene: TRBV24-1
J gene: TRBJ2-5
CDR3 protein: CATSDWGHTLDNEQYF
CDR3 DNA: TGTGCCACCAGTGACTGGGGACACACGCTAGACAATGAGCAGTACTTC

CDR3 length: 15
clone size: -
D gene: -
V gene: TRBV7-2
J gene: TRBJ1-2
CDR3 protein: CASSLVVRASGGYTF
CDR3 DNA: TGTGCCAGCAGCTTAGTGGTGCGGGCGTCCGGTGGCTACACCTTC

CDR3 length: 15
clone size: few
D gene: -
V gene: TRBV29-1
J gene: TRBJ2-3
CDR3 protein: CSVEAPYIAGDTQYF
CDR3 DNA: TGCAGCGTTGAAGCCCCTTATATAGCAGGCGATACGCAGTATTTT

CDR3 length: 14
clone size: -
D gene: TRBD2
V gene: TRBV29-1
J gene: TRBJ2-1
CDR3 protein: CSVHLAGGNNGQFF
CDR3 DNA: TGCAGCGTGCACCTAGCGGGGGGTAACAATGGGCAGTTCTTC

CDR3 length: 15
clone size: few
D gene: TRBD2
V gene: TRBV7-3
J gene: TRBJ2-1
CDR3 protein: CASSPERGAYNEQFF
CDR3 DNA: TGTGCCAGCAGCCCCGAGCGGGGGGCCTACAATGAGCAGTTCTTC

CDR3 length: 15
clone size: -
D gene: TRBD2
V gene: TRBV2
J gene: TRBJ2-1
CDR3 protein: CASSDRLAGGNEQFF
CDR3 DNA: TGTGCCAGCAGTGATAGACTAGCGGGAGGGAATGAGCAGTTCTTC

CDR3 length: 21
clone size: -
D gene: TRBD2
V gene: TRBV3-1
J gene: TRBJ2-1
CDR3 protein: CASSPSYGAGGPFLAENEQFF
CDR3 DNA: TGTGCCAGCAGCCCATCATATGGGGCGGGGGGGCCCTTTTTGGCGGAGAATGAGCAGTTCTTC

CDR3 length: 14
clone size: -
D gene: -
V gene: TRBV6-2/TRBV6-3
J gene: TRBJ2-7
CDR3 protein: CASSDSGLHYEQYF
CDR3 DNA: TGTGCCAGCAGTGATTCTGGACTTCACTACGAGCAGTACTTC

CDR3 length: 12
clone size: -
D gene: -
V gene: TRBV7-2
J gene: TRBJ1-2
CDR3 protein: CASRGPSWFYTF
CDR3 DNA: TGTGCCAGCAGGGGACCCAGCTGGTTCTACACCTTC

CDR3 length: 13
clone size: few
D gene: TRBD1
V gene: TRBV5-5
J gene: TRBJ1-2
CDR3 protein: CATTPGGGYGYTF
CDR3 DNA: TGTGCCACCACCCCAGGGGGCGGCTATGGCTACACCTTC

CDR3 length: 16
clone size: -
D gene: -
V gene: TRBV20-1
J gene: TRBJ2-1
CDR3 protein: CSARVGEASRWNEQFF
CDR3 DNA: TGCAGTGCTAGAGTCGGCGAAGCATCTCGTTGGAATGAGCAGTTCTTC

CDR3 length: 17
clone size: few
D gene: TRBD1
V gene: TRBV6-6
J gene: TRBJ1-2
CDR3 protein: CASSYPLRGQGNYGYTF
CDR3 DNA: TGTGCCAGCAGTTACCCATTAAGGGGACAGGGAAACTATGGCTACACCTTC

CDR3 length: 13
clone size: few
D gene: -
V gene: TRBV2
J gene: TRBJ2-4
CDR3 protein: CASKMDQGNIQYF
CDR3 DNA: TGTGCCAGCAAGATGGACCAGGGGAACATTCAGTACTTC

CDR3 length: 16
clone size: -
D gene: -
V gene: TRBV6-6
J gene: TRBJ1-2
CDR3 protein: CASSYSAGAMDYGYTF
CDR3 DNA: TGTGCCAGCAGTTACTCGGCAGGGGCTATGGACTATGGCTACACCTTC

CDR3 length: 12
clone size: -
D gene: -
V gene: TRBV14
J gene: TRBJ1-2
CDR3 protein: CASSSGPSRRTF
CDR3 DNA: TGTGCCAGCAGTTCCGGGCCGTCCCGACGCACCTTC

CDR3 length: 12
clone size: -
D gene: -
V gene: TRBV6-6
J gene: TRBJ1-2
CDR3 protein: CASSYSDKGYTF
CDR3 DNA: TGTGCCAGCAGTTACTCGGACAAAGGCTACACCTTC

CDR3 length: 16
clone size: few
D gene: -
V gene: TRBV12-3/TRBV12-4
J gene: TRBJ2-1
CDR3 protein: CASSLAPPRRYNEQFF
CDR3 DNA: TGTGCCAGCAGTTTAGCTCCCCCGCGGCGGTACAATGAGCAGTTCTTC

CDR3 length: 14
clone size: -
D gene: -
V gene: TRBV7-2
J gene: TRBJ1-1
CDR3 protein: CASSLISRSTEAFF
CDR3 DNA: TGTGCCAGCAGCTTAATCAGTCGTAGCACTGAAGCTTTCTTT

CDR3 length: 13
clone size: many
D gene: -
V gene: TRBV7-2
J gene: TRBJ2-7
CDR3 protein: CASSSGQIYEQYF
CDR3 DNA: TGTGCCAGCAGCTCCGGACAGATCTACGAGCAGTACTTC

CDR3 length: 16
clone size: -
D gene: TRBD1
V gene: TRBV28
J gene: TRBJ2-7
CDR3 protein: CASSELTGGFSYEQYF
CDR3 DNA: TGTGCCAGCAGCGAATTGACAGGGGGCTTTTCCTACGAGCAGTACTTC

CDR3 length: 15
clone size: -
D gene: -
V gene: TRBV4-1
J gene: TRBJ2-3
CDR3 protein: CASSPNSQGTDTQYF
CDR3 DNA: TGCGCCAGCAGCCCTAATAGTCAGGGCACAGATACGCAGTATTTT

CDR3 length: 15
clone size: -
D gene: -
V gene: TRBV27
J gene: TRBJ1-5
CDR3 protein: CASSLFGAPNQPQHF
CDR3 DNA: TGTGCCAGCAGCCTCTTCGGGGCACCTAATCAGCCCCAGCATTTT

CDR3 length: 13
clone size: few
D gene: -
V gene: TRBV11-2
J gene: TRBJ1-2
CDR3 protein: CASSEMVPYGYTF
CDR3 DNA: TGTGCCAGCAGCGAAATGGTACCTTATGGCTACACCTTC

CDR3 length: 13
clone size: once
D gene: -
V gene: TRBV15
J gene: TRBJ1-1
CDR3 protein: CATSREGLPRAFF
CDR3 DNA: TGTGCCACCAGCAGAGAGGGACTGCCGCGAGCTTTCTTT

CDR3 length: 16
clone size: -
D gene: -
V gene: TRBV5-1
J gene: TRBJ1-4
CDR3 protein: CASSPLTRGEREKLFF
CDR3 DNA: TGCGCCAGCAGCCCTTTGACGAGGGGGGAAAGAGAAAAACTGTTTTTT

CDR3 length: 15
clone size: -
D gene: -
V gene: TRBV18
J gene: TRBJ2-5
CDR3 protein: CASSRVSGFQETQYF
CDR3 DNA: TGTGCCAGCTCACGGGTATCCGGATTTCAAGAGACCCAGTACTTC

CDR3 length: 16
clone size: few
D gene: TRBD1
V gene: TRBV7-6
J gene: TRBJ1-2
CDR3 protein: CASSLEEGQSIRGYTF
CDR3 DNA: TGTGCCAGCAGCTTAGAAGAGGGACAGTCTATTCGGGGCTACACCTTC

CDR3 length: 13
clone size: -
D gene: -
V gene: TRBV10-3
J gene: TRBJ2-1
CDR3 protein: CAISETSTDEQFF
CDR3 DNA: TGTGCCATCAGTGAAACTAGCACGGATGAGCAGTTCTTC

CDR3 length: 13
clone size: few
D gene: TRBD1
V gene: TRBV20-1
J gene: TRBJ1-2
CDR3 protein: CSATVGGSYGYTF
CDR3 DNA: TGCAGTGCGACCGTAGGGGGCTCCTATGGCTACACCTTC

CDR3 length: 16
clone size: once
D gene: TRBD1
V gene: TRBV6-1
J gene: TRBJ1-1
CDR3 protein: CASSAAITGGFTEAFF
CDR3 DNA: TGTGCCAGCAGTGCAGCTATAACAGGGGGCTTTACTGAAGCTTTCTTT

CDR3 length: 15
clone size: -
D gene: TRBD1
V gene: TRBV4-1
J gene: TRBJ2-7
CDR3 protein: CASSQGQGAPYGQYF
CDR3 DNA: TGCGCCAGCAGCCAAGGACAGGGGGCCCCCTACGGGCAGTACTTC

CDR3 length: 15
clone size: few
D gene: TRBD1
V gene: TRBV4-2
J gene: TRBJ2-7
CDR3 protein: CASSQGNRGAGEQYF
CDR3 DNA: TGTGCCAGCAGCCAAGGAAACAGGGGGGCGGGAGAGCAGTACTTC

CDR3 length: 15
clone size: -
D gene: -
V gene: TRBV5-1
J gene: TRBJ1-2
CDR3 protein: CASSYRFEGGYGYTF
CDR3 DNA: TGCGCCAGCAGCTACAGGTTCGAAGGAGGCTATGGCTACACCTTC

CDR3 length: 14
clone size: -
D gene: -
V gene: TRBV6-1
J gene: TRBJ2-7
CDR3 protein: CASSDQISSYEQYF
CDR3 DNA: TGTGCCAGCAGTGATCAGATATCCTCCTACGAGCAGTACTTC

CDR3 length: 13
clone size: -
D gene: -
V gene: TRBV6-6
J gene: TRBJ2-3
CDR3 protein: CASKVASTDTQYF
CDR3 DNA: TGTGCCAGCAAAGTGGCTAGCACAGATACGCAGTATTTT

CDR3 length: 16
clone size: -
D gene: -
V gene: TRBV7-2
J gene: TRBJ2-4
CDR3 protein: CASSLGGGTVTYMQYF
CDR3 DNA: TGTGCCAGCAGCTTAGGGGGTGGGACGGTTACCTACATGCAGTACTTC

CDR3 length: 13
clone size: -
D gene: TRBD2
V gene: TRBV4-1
J gene: TRBJ2-7
CDR3 protein: CASSQAGGREQYF
CDR3 DNA: TGCGCCAGCAGCCAAGCGGGGGGGAGAGAGCAGTACTTC